This passage covers 21 T cell receptor beta chains from one sample sequenced in a study of T cells in Graves' hyperthyroidism and ophthalmopathy. What was amplified from RNA transcripts were TCR beta CDR3 regions. The primer set for the first-round RT-PCR of the TCR CDR3 was HTBI. TCRdb re-called the multiplex PCR reads through MiXCR, storing one row per CDR3 protein. The table records around 700,000 distinct CDR3 sequences, over 35% of them present only once. Sequencing input: blood. These receptors all come from a middle-aged woman with Graves' hyperthyroidism.

A note on this clonotype: This likely comes from a read error, as the CDR3 has no conserved phenylalanine or tryptophan at its end. The chain combines TRBV7-9 with TRBJ1-1; TRBD1 agrees at 7 bases. Per germline, CDR1 SEHNR and CDR2 FQNEAQ (reference sequence). The CDR3 has 15 amino acids. With V trimmed by 5 bases and J by 4 bases, 10 bases remained unmatched. The CDR3 region is CASSPKGQSSTEAFS. The CDR3 bases are TGTGCCAGCAGCCCCAAGGGACAGTCGAGCACTGAAGCTTTCTCT.

This clonotype was observed a handful of times. J is TRBJ1-2 and V is TRBV12-3 or TRBV12-4; D is unclear. CDR3 size: 11 residues. V was clipped by 8 bases and J by 6 bases, with 10 bases between them. The CDR3 is CASGSGHGYTF. As DNA, the CDR3 is TGTGCCAGCGGTTCAGGTCATGGCTACACCTTC.

This clonotype was found a few times. The V and J genes are TRBV9 and TRBJ2-2, with D perhaps TRBD1 or TRBD2 (5 bases each). The CDR3 covers 18 residues. Trimming shortened V by 0 bases and J by 3 bases, and 18 bases separated the two germline ends. In germline, CDR1 is SGDLS, CDR2 YYNGEE. The CDR3 is CASSVDFWGSADTGELFF. DNA of the CDR3: TGTGCCAGCAGCGTAGACTTCTGGGGGTCGGCGGACACCGGGGAGCTGTTTTTT.

CDR3 coding DNA: TGCGCCAGCAGCCAAGACCCAGCCTCAATGAACACTGAAGCTTTCTTT. As protein: CASSQDPASMNTEAFF. The V gene is TRBV4-1, the J gene TRBJ1-1; D unresolved. Trimming cost V 0 bases and J 0 bases, with 11 bases left between them. Germline V gene sequence: CDR1 MGHRA, CDR2 YSYEKL. The CDR3 covers 16 residues.

This clonotype was seen once. The rearrangement links TRBV25-1 to TRBJ2-7, with 10 bases that match TRBD1. Trimming removed 5 bases from V and 7 bases from J; junction bases left unmatched: 11. The CDR3 runs 15 residues. CDR1 is MGHDK and CDR2 is SYGVNS in the germline V gene. The CDR3 DNA is TGTGCCAGCAGTTTCGGGACAGGGGCCTTAAGGGAGCAGTACTTC. This translates into CASSFGTGALREQYF.

The rearrangement joins TRBV7-2 to TRBJ1-5; D is uncertain. The CDR3 covers 15 residues. Germline values: CDR1 SGHTA, CDR2 FQGNSA. Trimming cost V 5 bases and J 6 bases, with 17 bases left between them. The CDR3 loop is CASSPDGRRLQPQHF. CDR3 sequence (DNA): TGTGCCAGCAGCCCTGACGGAAGGCGGCTTCAGCCCCAGCATTTT.

At least ten counts were recorded for this clonotype. The chain carries TRBV19 and TRBJ2-6; D unclear. V dropped 10 bases and J dropped 5 bases, with 15 bases sitting between them. Germline loops: CDR1 LNHDA, CDR2 SQIVND (reference sequence). This CDR3 spans 14 amino acids. DNA of the CDR3: TGTGCCACCTCACTGGCCGACTGGGCCAACGTCCTGACTTTC. Protein product: CATSLADWANVLTF.

This clonotype came up many times. The V and J genes are TRBV11-2 and TRBJ1-2; D is uncertain. The CDR3 covers 15 residues. Trimming pared 4 bases from V and 3 bases from J, leaving 15 bases between. Germline assignment: CDR1 SGHAT and CDR2 FQNNGV. The CDR3 region is CASSSISTEDYGYTF. CDR3 DNA: TGTGCCAGCAGCTCTATAAGCACAGAGGACTATGGCTACACCTTC.

A few counts support this clonotype. The genes are TRBV20-1 and TRBJ1-1; D is ambiguous. CDR1 and CDR2 (germline): DFQATT, SNEGSKA (reference sequence). The CDR3 has 14 amino acids. With 0 bases removed from V and 7 bases from J, the gap between germline ends came to 15 bases. The CDR3 nucleotides read TGCAGTGCTAGAGATGAGCGGGTGTGGGGTGAAGCTTTCTTT. Amino acid sequence: CSARDERVWGEAFF.

This clonotype was seen repeatedly, ten times or more. The chain has TRBV29-1 and TRBJ2-7; D not certain. V was pared by 3 bases and J by 4 bases, with 13 bases between. Germline CDR1 reads SQVTM; CDR2 reads ANQGSEA. The CDR3 covers 13 residues. CDR3: CSVDSPGRYEQYF. CDR3 nucleotides: TGCAGCGTTGATTCGCCAGGACGGTACGAGCAGTACTTC.

This clonotype was seen only a few times. The rearrangement links TRBV4-3 to TRBJ1-3; D is unresolved. V lost 2 bases and J 2 bases, leaving 4 bases between the germline ends. There are 13 residues in the CDR3. CDR1 and CDR2 from the germline V gene are LGHNA and YSLEER. The CDR3 loop reads CASSQKAGNTIYF. CDR3 in DNA: TGCGCCAGCAGCCAAAAGGCTGGAAACACCATATATTTT.

This clonotype has ten or more counts. This chain joins TRBV20-1 and TRBJ1-2; TRBD1 might be the D (5 bases). Trimming left V 3 bases short and J 4 bases short, with 15 bases between. Germline V lookup: CDR1 DFQATT, CDR2 SNEGSKA (reference sequence). This CDR3 contains 14 residues. The CDR3 sequence: CSASRGQVGYGYTF. In DNA form, the CDR3 reads TGCAGTGCTAGTCGGGGCCAGGTTGGCTATGGCTACACCTTC.

CDR3 protein: CATKKTGANTEAFF. In nucleotides, the CDR3 is TGTGCCACCAAAAAGACAGGGGCAAACACTGAAGCTTTCTTT. This rearrangement joins TRBV24-1 to TRBJ1-1; 8 nucleotides line up with TRBD1. Germline CDR1 is KGHDR and CDR2 is SFDVKD. The length of the CDR3 is 14 residues. V was clipped by 8 bases and J by 2 bases; unmatched bases: 6.

The rearrangement uses TRBV2 and TRBJ1-1; 10 bases match TRBD1. This CDR3 is built from 14 residues. Germline V CDR1 and CDR2: SNHLY, FYNNEI. Trimming took 7 bases from V and 4 from J; bases not matched to a gene: 6. The CDR3 DNA is TGTGCCAGCACTTTGGACAGGGGGGTCACTGAAGCTTTCTTT. Translation gives CASTLDRGVTEAFF. The complete variable domain, with remaining parts taken from reference TRBV2 and TRBJ1-1, reads EPEVTQTPSHQVTQMGQEVILRCVPISNHLYFYWYRQILGQKVEFLVSFYNNEISEKSEIFDDQFSVERPDGSNFTLKIRSTKLEDSAMYFCASTLDRGVTEAFFGQGTRLTVV.

The chain is built from TRBV11-2 and TRBJ1-2; D gene unclear. Germline CDR1 is SGHAT and CDR2 is FQNNGV. Between the trimmed V and J ends, which lost 0 bases and 11 bases, there was a span of 13 bases. This CDR3 spans 13 amino acids. Here the CDR3 reads CASSLDLGRPYTF. The CDR3 nucleotides read TGTGCCAGCAGCTTAGATCTTGGCAGGCCTTACACCTTC.

This chain uses TRBV28 with TRBJ1-2; D might be TRBD1 (5 bases). Germline CDR1 and CDR2: MDHEN and SYDVKM. This CDR3 has 14 amino acids. The V gene lost 5 bases and the J gene lost 7 bases, with 17 bases spanning the gap. The CDR3 nucleotides read TGTGCCAGCAGTCCTGGGGACGGCGCTCGTGGCTACACCTTC. Encoded protein: CASSPGDGARGYTF.

This clonotype has ten or more counts. V is TRBV14 and J is TRBJ2-5; D might be TRBD1 (5 bases). The germline V gene has CDR1 SGHDN and CDR2 FVKESK. The V gene lost 1 base and the J gene lost 5 bases, with 8 bases spanning the gap. The CDR3 is 13 amino acids. CDR3 sequence: CASSQVGAETQYF. CDR3 coding DNA: TGTGCCAGCAGCCAAGTTGGGGCCGAGACCCAGTACTTC.

The J gene is TRBJ1-5, the V gene TRBV7-9; 10 positions agree with TRBD1. Germline values: CDR1 SEHNR, CDR2 FQNEAQ (reference sequence). The CDR3 runs to 14 residues. J lost 6 bases, V lost 8 bases, and 7 bases had no gene match. The CDR3 DNA follows: TGTGCCAGCTCAGCGGACAGGGGGAGTCAGCCCCAGCATTTT. It codes for CASSADRGSQPQHF. Variable domain in full (rest from reference TRBV7-9 and TRBJ1-5): DTGVSQNPRHKITKRGQNVTFRCDPISEHNRLYWYRQTLGQGPEFLTYFQNEAQLEKSRLLSDRFSAERPKGSFSTLEIQRTEQGDSAMYLCASSADRGSQPQHFGDGTRLSIL.

This sequence joins TRBV11-1 and TRBJ1-2, with D uncertain. Germline CDR1 and CDR2: SGHAT and FQDESV (reference sequence). Trimming took 1 base from V and 2 from J, leaving 8 bases between them. The CDR3 extends over 14 amino acids. CDR3 loop: CASSLEGRNYGYTF. The CDR3 nucleotides are TGTGCCAGCAGCTTAGAGGGCAGAAACTATGGCTACACCTTC.

This clonotype was counted ten times or more. This rearrangement joins TRBV9 to TRBJ1-2; TRBD1 agrees at 7 bases. This CDR3 has 14 residues. The junction had 6 bases not matched to a gene; V was cut back by 3 bases and J by 4 bases. From germline, CDR1 is SGDLS and CDR2 YYNGEE. DNA of the CDR3: TGTGCCAGCAGCGGGGTAGGGGACAGCTATGGCTACACCTTC. This translates into CASSGVGDSYGYTF.

This clonotype was picked up many times. The gene calls are TRBV24-1 and TRBJ2-7; D unresolved. The germline gives CDR1 KGHDR, CDR2 SFDVKD. Trimming pared 5 bases from V and 0 bases from J, leaving 7 bases between. This CDR3 has 13 amino acids. The CDR3 reads CATSGGNSYEQYF. In nucleotides, the CDR3 is TGTGCCACCAGTGGTGGGAACTCCTACGAGCAGTACTTC.